The entry below gives a single T cell receptor beta chain sequence along with its context. Its recognized antigen is unknown. No qualities accompany the bases; no much larger clone lies one base away. The sample comes from a study of blood T cell repertoires in COVID-19 (dated by TCRdb to the early 2020s). Background on the whole study: Samples covering the acute and convalescent phases of COVID-19 were provided by collaborators in the United States, Italy and Spain. The prospective study material was composed of cDNA or gDNA derived from T cells, B-cell-depleted T cells, or PBMCs. The dataset comprised deeply sampled blood TCRbeta repertoires from subjects exposed to, actively infected with, or recovered from COVID-19. The repertoires were made available in a free public database intended to serve as a resource for research on the immune response to SARS-CoV-2. Samples were obtained from the ongoing ImmuneRACE study (first 160 participants) and from over 1,000 subjects provided by 6 global collaborators. Sample metadata almost always included a de-identified subject ID, COVID-19 status, age in years and sex. HLA class I and class II types, where available, came from metadata supplied by the sample provider rather than from assay-based typing.

One collaborating source in Seattle enrolled patients during active infection and followed them longitudinally through the course of disease. The collaborating institutions used their own protocols to collect whole blood in K2EDTA tubes. For TCRbeta analysis, collaborator samples were shipped as frozen whole blood, as isolated PBMCs, or as DNA extracted from either sample type. V sheds 2 bases and J sheds 6 bases, leaving 17 bases between their ends. From the cysteine up to the phenylalanine, the CDR3 has a length of 16 residues. CDR3 DNA is the only sequence kept; it has 48 bases, read in frame from the first base. CDR1 and CDR2, looked up from the germline V gene, are KGHDR and SFDVKD. Here is what the overall study found, with its caveats: How much clinical and demographic metadata was included differed by source and by participant, and the metadata was provided uncurated.

The immunoSEQ Assay, a bias-controlled multiplex PCR, was used to amplify TCRbeta CDR3 regions from genomic DNA. Under the source paper's analysis protocol: The number of nucleated cells in each sample was estimated from the amplification of reference gene primers within the assay. To quantify the absolute abundance of each unique TCRbeta CDR3 rearrangement, sequence reads were collapsed and filtered. For each sample, productive Simpson clonality was calculated by taking the square root of Simpson's diversity index across productive rearrangements. Imported from immuneACCESS, the table was reduced by TCRdb to in-frame sequences with V and J called. These copies leave out some clones; in studies compared against another copy, an unresolved V gene accounts for under half, and the cause of the remainder is not known. V and J calls and clone size are as listed in that table; D and trimming were resolved from the DNA. The sample table contains 310,000 or so clones; only one count was recorded for approximately 90% of them. The top ten hold roughly a tenth of the sample.

The origin of this receptor is a man between 25 and 39 years old with COVID-19, enrolled during active disease. Sequencing used peripheral blood. The chain is encoded by TRBV24-1 joined to TRBJ2-3; the D gene is perhaps TRBD1, from 5 matching bases. The DNA sequence follows: TGTGCCACCAGTGATTCTACTCCTCAGGGCTGGGATACGCAGTATTTT. This yields the protein CATSDSTPQGWDTQYF.